This T cell receptor beta chain was identified in a study of control samples from healthy donors and cancer patients. The repertoire was sequenced with immunoSEQ multiplex PCR; TCRdb's copy has only in-frame clones and lacks some. The data contain 150,000 or so clones, 93% of them singletons. This clone occurred once. Specimen: blood. The TCR sequence derives from a man aged 18 to 29 in good health.

The CDR3 DNA sequence: TGCGCCAGCAGCCAAGACCGAACAGGGCGAGGCACTGAAGCTTTCTTT. This encodes CASSQDRTGRGTEAFF. The J gene is TRBJ1-1, the V gene TRBV4-1; TRBD1 might be the D (6 bases). Trimming removed 0 bases at V and 4 bases at J, with 15 bases between. In germline, CDR1 is MGHRA, CDR2 YSYEKL. The length of the CDR3 is 16 residues.